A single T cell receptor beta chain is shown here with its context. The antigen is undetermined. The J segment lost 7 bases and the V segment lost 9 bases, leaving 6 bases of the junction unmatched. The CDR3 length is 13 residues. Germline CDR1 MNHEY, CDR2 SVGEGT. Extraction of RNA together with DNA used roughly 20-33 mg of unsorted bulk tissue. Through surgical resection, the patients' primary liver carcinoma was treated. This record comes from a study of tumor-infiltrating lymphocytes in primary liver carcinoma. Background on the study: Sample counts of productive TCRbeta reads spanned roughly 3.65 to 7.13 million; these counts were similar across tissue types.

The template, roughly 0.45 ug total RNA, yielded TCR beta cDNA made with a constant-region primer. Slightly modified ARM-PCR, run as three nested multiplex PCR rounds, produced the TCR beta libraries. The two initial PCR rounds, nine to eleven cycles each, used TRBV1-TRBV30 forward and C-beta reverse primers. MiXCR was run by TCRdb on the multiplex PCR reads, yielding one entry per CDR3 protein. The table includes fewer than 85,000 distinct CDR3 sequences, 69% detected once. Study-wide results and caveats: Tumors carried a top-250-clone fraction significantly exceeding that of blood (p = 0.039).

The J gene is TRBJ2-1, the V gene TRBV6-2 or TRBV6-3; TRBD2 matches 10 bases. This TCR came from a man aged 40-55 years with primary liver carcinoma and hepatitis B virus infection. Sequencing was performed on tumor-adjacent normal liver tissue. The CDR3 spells CARRPSGSNEQFF. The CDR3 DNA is TGTGCCAGGAGACCTAGCGGGAGTAATGAGCAGTTCTTC.